This is a list of T cell receptor beta chains from one sample in a study of T cells in tuberculosis. The data were produced by immunoSEQ multiplex PCR, yet TCRdb's version contains in-frame clones alone and is incomplete. The sample lists fewer than 35,000 clones; approximately 94% were seen once. Sequences were obtained from PBMCs. Every receptor here comes from a donor aged 10-29 years with latent tuberculosis or without tuberculosis infection. Both conserved end residues are part of each CDR3. D genes are given only for firm matches. Not every row has a clone size; where given, it reads once, few, many or a size class.

v_call: TRBV18
j_call: TRBJ1-2
d_call: .
clone_size: .
cdr3_aa: CASSPAGMDGYTF
cdr3_nt: TGTGCCAGCTCACCAGCGGGGATGGATGGCTACACCTTC

v_call: TRBV4-1
j_call: TRBJ1-5
d_call: TRBD1
clone_size: once
cdr3_aa: CASSHRQGSNQPQHF
cdr3_nt: TGCGCCAGCAGCCACCGACAGGGTAGCAATCAGCCCCAGCATTTT

v_call: TRBV28
j_call: TRBJ2-6
d_call: .
clone_size: .
cdr3_aa: CASIPTGSGANVLTF
cdr3_nt: TGTGCCAGCATCCCGACAGGCTCTGGGGCCAACGTCCTGACTTTC

v_call: TRBV29-1
j_call: TRBJ2-7
d_call: .
clone_size: few
cdr3_aa: CSVTGIGDEQYF
cdr3_nt: TGCAGCGTTACAGGGATAGGCGACGAGCAGTACTTC

v_call: TRBV25-1
j_call: TRBJ2-7
d_call: TRBD2
clone_size: .
cdr3_aa: CASSEKEGGLVYEQYF
cdr3_nt: TGTGCCAGCAGTGAAAAGGAGGGTGGACTAGTCTACGAGCAGTACTTC

v_call: TRBV5-4
j_call: TRBJ2-3
d_call: TRBD2
clone_size: .
cdr3_aa: CASSLAGASGADTQYF
cdr3_nt: TGTGCCAGCAGCTTGGCCGGGGCTAGCGGGGCAGATACGCAGTATTTT

v_call: TRBV10-1
j_call: TRBJ2-7
d_call: .
clone_size: .
cdr3_aa: CASSEFFGPHYEQYF
cdr3_nt: TGCGCCAGCAGTGAGTTTTTTGGGCCTCACTACGAGCAGTACTTC

v_call: TRBV5-4
j_call: TRBJ2-1
d_call: TRBD2
clone_size: .
cdr3_aa: CASSFGRAGVNEQFF
cdr3_nt: TGTGCCAGCAGTTTCGGGAGGGCCGGGGTGAATGAGCAGTTCTTC

v_call: TRBV5-1
j_call: TRBJ2-7
d_call: .
clone_size: .
cdr3_aa: CASTTDYEQYF
cdr3_nt: TGCGCCAGCACTACAGATTACGAGCAGTACTTC

v_call: TRBV4-1
j_call: TRBJ2-7
d_call: .
clone_size: .
cdr3_aa: CASSQVAKTKYYEQYF
cdr3_nt: TGCGCCAGCAGCCAAGTAGCCAAGACTAAATACTACGAGCAGTACTTC

v_call: TRBV2
j_call: TRBJ2-7
d_call: .
clone_size: .
cdr3_aa: CASCRDFSYEQYF
cdr3_nt: TGTGCCAGTTGTCGGGACTTCTCCTACGAGCAGTACTTC

v_call: TRBV5-6
j_call: TRBJ2-1
d_call: .
clone_size: once
cdr3_aa: CASSLAVGHEQFF
cdr3_nt: TGTGCCAGCAGCTTGGCGGTGGGCCATGAGCAGTTCTTC

v_call: TRBV29-1
j_call: TRBJ2-3
d_call: .
clone_size: .
cdr3_aa: CSVESTSTDTQYF
cdr3_nt: TGCAGCGTTGAGTCTACTAGCACAGATACGCAGTATTTT

v_call: TRBV9
j_call: TRBJ1-2
d_call: .
clone_size: .
cdr3_aa: CASSVGSTGTRTF
cdr3_nt: TGTGCCAGCAGCGTCGGTTCTACAGGGACGAGGACCTTC

v_call: TRBV4-3
j_call: TRBJ1-1
d_call: .
clone_size: .
cdr3_aa: CASSRRASDTEAFF
cdr3_nt: TGCGCCAGCAGCCGTCGTGCGAGTGACACTGAAGCTTTCTTT

v_call: TRBV7-8
j_call: TRBJ1-1
d_call: .
clone_size: .
cdr3_aa: CASSLVQGSTEAFF
cdr3_nt: TGTGCCAGCAGCTTAGTTCAGGGTTCCACTGAAGCTTTCTTT

v_call: TRBV11-2
j_call: TRBJ2-7
d_call: TRBD2
clone_size: .
cdr3_aa: CASSLARGGRPYEQYF
cdr3_nt: TGTGCCAGCAGCCTCGCGAGGGGCGGGAGGCCCTACGAGCAGTACTTC

v_call: TRBV5-1
j_call: TRBJ2-5
d_call: TRBD2
clone_size: .
cdr3_aa: CASSSRLAGPQETQYF
cdr3_nt: TGCGCCAGCAGCTCGCGACTAGCGGGACCTCAAGAGACCCAGTACTTC

v_call: TRBV7-9
j_call: TRBJ2-4
d_call: .
clone_size: .
cdr3_aa: CASSLASRRNIQYF
cdr3_nt: TGTGCCAGCAGCTTAGCTAGTCGTCGAAACATTCAGTACTTC

v_call: TRBV10-3
j_call: TRBJ1-2
d_call: TRBD1
clone_size: .
cdr3_aa: CAISDVGYRGLDGYTF
cdr3_nt: TGTGCCATCAGTGATGTTGGGTACAGGGGGCTTGATGGCTACACCTTC

v_call: TRBV5-4
j_call: TRBJ2-1
d_call: TRBD2
clone_size: .
cdr3_aa: CASSPGLAGVGQFF
cdr3_nt: TGTGCCAGCAGCCCGGGACTAGCGGGAGTGGGGCAGTTCTTC

v_call: TRBV6-1
j_call: TRBJ2-6
d_call: TRBD1
clone_size: .
cdr3_aa: CASSGQGSSGANVLTF
cdr3_nt: TGTGCCAGCAGTGGACAGGGATCTTCCGGGGCCAACGTCCTGACTTTC

v_call: TRBV5-5
j_call: TRBJ2-7
d_call: TRBD2
clone_size: .
cdr3_aa: CASSPGTRSDEQYF
cdr3_nt: TGTGCCAGCAGCCCCGGGACTAGGAGCGACGAGCAGTACTTC

v_call: TRBV4-3
j_call: TRBJ1-3
d_call: .
clone_size: .
cdr3_aa: CASSHNRVTGNTIYF
cdr3_nt: TGCGCCAGCAGCCATAACAGGGTAACTGGAAACACCATATATTTT

v_call: TRBV20-1
j_call: TRBJ1-2
d_call: .
clone_size: .
cdr3_aa: CSASRGKGYTF
cdr3_nt: TGCAGTGCTAGCCGGGGGAAGGGCTACACCTTC

v_call: TRBV28
j_call: TRBJ2-7
d_call: .
clone_size: .
cdr3_aa: CASRRVGEQYF
cdr3_nt: TGTGCCAGCAGGCGGGTGGGAGAGCAGTACTTC

v_call: TRBV4-1
j_call: TRBJ2-7
d_call: TRBD1
clone_size: .
cdr3_aa: CASSQEDDRGPYEQYF
cdr3_nt: TGCGCCAGCAGCCAAGAAGACGACAGGGGGCCCTACGAGCAGTACTTC

v_call: TRBV9
j_call: TRBJ2-7
d_call: TRBD2
clone_size: .
cdr3_aa: CASSVDDSGYYEQYF
cdr3_nt: TGTGCCAGCAGCGTAGACGATAGCGGGTACTACGAGCAGTACTTC

v_call: TRBV6-5
j_call: TRBJ1-2
d_call: TRBD1
clone_size: .
cdr3_aa: CASSRGTGNNYGYTF
cdr3_nt: TGTGCCAGCAGTCGTGGGACAGGGAATAACTATGGCTACACCTTC

v_call: TRBV2
j_call: TRBJ2-2
d_call: .
clone_size: .
cdr3_aa: CANWASTGELFF
cdr3_nt: TGTGCCAACTGGGCTTCTACCGGGGAGCTGTTTTTT

v_call: TRBV6-6
j_call: TRBJ1-1
d_call: TRBD1
clone_size: .
cdr3_aa: CASSHRPRGLLIEAFF
cdr3_nt: TGTGCCAGCAGTCATCGCCCCAGGGGGCTTTTGATTGAAGCTTTCTTT

v_call: TRBV14
j_call: TRBJ2-1
d_call: TRBD2
clone_size: .
cdr3_aa: CASSPRLAGGPRSYNEQFF
cdr3_nt: TGTGCCAGCAGCCCCAGACTAGCGGGAGGGCCTCGCTCCTACAATGAGCAGTTCTTC

v_call: TRBV9
j_call: TRBJ1-3
d_call: .
clone_size: .
cdr3_aa: CASSVGGFLSSGNTIYF
cdr3_nt: TGTGCCAGCAGCGTTGGTGGTTTTTTGAGCTCTGGAAACACCATATATTTT

v_call: TRBV9
j_call: TRBJ2-3
d_call: .
clone_size: once
cdr3_aa: CASSVLTDTQYF
cdr3_nt: TGTGCCAGCAGCGTACTCACAGATACGCAGTATTTT

v_call: TRBV10-1
j_call: TRBJ1-1
d_call: .
clone_size: .
cdr3_aa: CASSEGGADTEAFF
cdr3_nt: TGCGCCAGCAGTGAGGGGGGCGCTGACACTGAAGCTTTCTTT

v_call: TRBV6-5
j_call: TRBJ2-7
d_call: TRBD2
clone_size: once
cdr3_aa: CASSLTSGSVYEQYF
cdr3_nt: TGTGCCAGCAGTCTGACTAGCGGGAGTGTCTACGAGCAGTACTTC

v_call: TRBV5-4
j_call: TRBJ1-1
d_call: TRBD1
clone_size: .
cdr3_aa: CASSLGDRGGTEAFF
cdr3_nt: TGTGCCAGCAGCTTGGGGGACAGGGGAGGCACTGAAGCTTTCTTT

v_call: TRBV4-1
j_call: TRBJ2-3
d_call: .
clone_size: few
cdr3_aa: CASSFADTQYF
cdr3_nt: TGCGCCAGCAGCTTCGCAGATACGCAGTATTTT

v_call: TRBV29-1
j_call: TRBJ2-7
d_call: .
clone_size: .
cdr3_aa: CSAEDSYEQYF
cdr3_nt: TGCAGCGCCGAGGACTCCTACGAGCAGTACTTC

v_call: TRBV11-2
j_call: TRBJ2-7
d_call: TRBD1
clone_size: .
cdr3_aa: CASSLGTGGLEQYF
cdr3_nt: TGTGCCAGCAGCTTAGGGACAGGGGGTCTCGAGCAGTACTTC

v_call: TRBV6-4
j_call: TRBJ2-3
d_call: .
clone_size: once
cdr3_aa: CASSAGATDTQYF
cdr3_nt: TGTGCCAGCAGTGCGGGAGCCACAGATACGCAGTATTTT

v_call: TRBV10-3
j_call: TRBJ2-3
d_call: .
clone_size: .
cdr3_aa: CAISESMSLDTQYF
cdr3_nt: TGTGCCATCAGTGAGTCTATGTCGTTGGATACGCAGTATTTT

v_call: TRBV27
j_call: TRBJ2-1
d_call: .
clone_size: .
cdr3_aa: CASSSREKPNEQFF
cdr3_nt: TGTGCCAGCAGTTCACGGGAGAAACCGAATGAGCAGTTCTTC

v_call: TRBV28
j_call: TRBJ1-4
d_call: TRBD1
clone_size: .
cdr3_aa: CASNDRVGEKLFF
cdr3_nt: TGTGCCAGCAACGACAGGGTTGGGGAAAAACTGTTTTTT

v_call: TRBV7-3
j_call: TRBJ2-1
d_call: TRBD2
clone_size: .
cdr3_aa: CASSSGTSGRNEQFF
cdr3_nt: TGTGCCAGCAGCTCTGGGACTAGCGGCCGCAATGAGCAGTTCTTC

v_call: TRBV4-2
j_call: TRBJ1-2
d_call: TRBD1
clone_size: once
cdr3_aa: CASSRDREGGYTF
cdr3_nt: TGTGCCAGCAGCCGGGACAGGGAAGGTGGCTACACCTTC

v_call: TRBV7-8
j_call: TRBJ1-4
d_call: TRBD1
clone_size: once
cdr3_aa: CASSPDRGATNEKLFF
cdr3_nt: TGTGCCAGCAGCCCGGACAGGGGAGCAACTAATGAAAAACTGTTTTTT

v_call: TRBV19
j_call: TRBJ2-2
d_call: .
clone_size: .
cdr3_aa: CASSIFRGDPGELFF
cdr3_nt: TGTGCCAGTAGTATTTTCCGGGGTGATCCCGGGGAGCTGTTTTTT

v_call: TRBV2
j_call: TRBJ1-5
d_call: .
clone_size: .
cdr3_aa: CASSGGGSQPQHF
cdr3_nt: TGTGCCAGCAGTGGAGGGGGAAGTCAGCCCCAGCATTTT

v_call: TRBV7-6
j_call: TRBJ2-2
d_call: TRBD2
clone_size: medium-sized
cdr3_aa: CASSFTSGEGLGELFF
cdr3_nt: TGTGCCAGCAGCTTCACTAGCGGAGAAGGACTCGGGGAGCTGTTTTTT

v_call: TRBV2
j_call: TRBJ1-2
d_call: .
clone_size: .
cdr3_aa: CASSDRGLNYGYTF
cdr3_nt: TGTGCCAGCAGTGACAGGGGATTAAACTATGGCTACACCTTC

v_call: TRBV5-1
j_call: TRBJ2-1
d_call: .
clone_size: .
cdr3_aa: CASSSGQEGNEQFF
cdr3_nt: TGCGCCAGCAGCTCAGGACAGGAGGGCAATGAGCAGTTCTTC

v_call: TRBV27
j_call: TRBJ2-7
d_call: .
clone_size: .
cdr3_aa: CASSLFQAREQYF
cdr3_nt: TGTGCCAGCAGTTTATTCCAGGCTCGTGAGCAGTACTTC